These T cell receptor beta chains were read from a single sample in a study of patients and donors after allogeneic stem cell transplantation. TCRdb processed the RT-PCR reads anew with MiXCR; each CDR3 protein has one entry. The sample carries roughly 150,000 distinct CDR3 sequences, roughly 22% recorded once. Sample: blood, either unsorted or a sorted T cell fraction (not recorded which). These receptor sequences come from a human donor who was either an allogeneic HSCT recipient or a stem cell or donor lymphocyte infusion donor (not recorded which). It is not recorded whose cells these are; they may come from a transplant donor. The CDR3 runs from the conserved cysteine through the conserved F or W. D genes are given only for firm matches. Rows may omit the clone size; those that give it use once, few, many or a size class.

V	D	J	size	CDR3	DNA
TRBV29-1	-	TRBJ1-4	-	CSVDRGAGEKLFF	TGCAGCGTTGATCGTGGGGCCGGAGAAAAACTGTTTTTT
TRBV12-3/TRBV12-4	TRBD2	TRBJ2-1	-	CASRGLENNEQFF	TGTGCCAGCAGAGGACTAGAAAACAATGAGCAGTTCTTC
TRBV30	-	TRBJ2-6	-	CAWTRSSGANVLTF	TGTGCCTGGACTAGAAGCAGTGGGGCCAACGTCCTGACTTTC
TRBV30	-	TRBJ2-1	-	CAWSNIGDNEQFF	TGTGCCTGGAGCAATATAGGAGACAATGAGCAGTTCTTC
TRBV5-1	-	TRBJ1-2	few	CASSLEATPRGYTF	TGCGCCAGCAGCTTGGAAGCGACCCCGCGCGGCTACACCTTC
TRBV6-5	-	TRBJ2-3	few	CASRFGDTQYF	TGTGCCAGCAGGTTTGGGGATACGCAGTATTTT
TRBV29-1	-	TRBJ1-2	few	CSAKSYENYGYTF	TGCAGCGCCAAATCCTACGAGAACTATGGCTACACCTTC
TRBV15	-	TRBJ1-5	-	CATSRDNGILPQHF	TGTGCCACCAGCAGAGATAACGGGATCTTGCCCCAGCATTTT
TRBV20-1	-	TRBJ2-1	few	CSASRLYNEQFF	TGCAGTGCTAGCCGACTCTACAATGAGCAGTTCTTC
TRBV6-5	TRBD2	TRBJ2-5	once	CASSYDRLAKTQYF	TGTGCCAGCAGTTACGATCGACTAGCGAAGACCCAGTACTTC
TRBV20-1	TRBD1	TRBJ2-3	-	CSARVGQFPDTQYF	TGCAGTGCTAGAGTGGGACAGTTCCCAGATACGCAGTATTTT
TRBV7-6	-	TRBJ2-1	few	CASSLRDTYNEQFF	TGTGCCAGCAGCCTACGGGACACTTACAATGAGCAGTTCTTC
TRBV29-1	-	TRBJ1-4	-	CSVPQGEKLFF	TGCAGCGTCCCCCAGGGTGAAAAACTGTTTTTT
TRBV10-3	TRBD2	TRBJ2-3	-	CAIRKGLADTDTQYF	TGTGCCATCAGAAAGGGACTAGCGGACACAGATACGCAGTATTTT
TRBV7-8	TRBD2	TRBJ2-5	-	CASSLVPGLGGRPQETQYF	TGTGCCAGCAGCTTAGTTCCAGGGCTAGGCGGGAGGCCCCAAGAGACCCAGTACTTC
TRBV6-2/TRBV6-3	TRBD2	TRBJ2-7	-	CASSPRTSGRASEQYF	TGTGCCAGCAGCCCTAGGACTAGCGGGAGGGCTTCCGAGCAGTACTTC
TRBV20-1	-	TRBJ2-6	-	CSALDYSGANVLTF	TGCAGTGCGCTGGACTACTCTGGGGCCAACGTCCTGACTTTC
TRBV20-1	-	TRBJ1-4	-	CSARDKGPTNEKLFF	TGCAGTGCTAGAGATAAGGGACCGACTAATGAAAAACTGTTTTTT
TRBV5-1	TRBD1	TRBJ1-1	-	CASSERQGSNTEAFF	TGCGCCAGCAGCGAACGACAGGGCTCGAACACTGAAGCTTTCTTT
TRBV12-3/TRBV12-4	-	TRBJ1-5	few	CASSRIFGQSNQPQHF	TGTGCCAGCAGTCGAATTTTTGGACAGTCAAATCAGCCCCAGCATTTT
TRBV24-1	-	TRBJ1-1	few	CATSGWKDTEAFF	TGTGCCACCAGTGGGTGGAAGGACACTGAAGCTTTCTTT
TRBV21-1	-	TRBJ2-3	-	CASSTRARVTDTQYF	TGTGCCAGCAGCACCCGGGCGCGGGTCACAGATACGCAGTATTTT
TRBV21-1	-	TRBJ1-4	many	CARWADATNEKLFF	TGTGCCAGATGGGCGGACGCAACTAATGAAAAACTGTTTTTT
TRBV6-5	-	TRBJ2-7	few	CASSYNELWRTYEQYF	TGTGCCAGCAGTTACAACGAGCTATGGCGAACCTACGAGCAGTACTTC
TRBV6-6	-	TRBJ1-1	many	CASSYSDMDTEAFF	TGTGCCAGCAGTTACTCTGACATGGACACTGAAGCTTTCTTT
TRBV6-1	-	TRBJ1-3	few	CASSESLSSGNTIYF	TGTGCCAGCAGTGAAAGTCTTTCCTCTGGAAACACCATATATTTT
TRBV6-1	-	TRBJ1-4	many	CASSDPGLPMEKLFF	TGTGCCAGCAGTGACCCGGGACTCCCAATGGAAAAACTGTTTTTT
TRBV5-5	-	TRBJ1-5	-	CASSFFVWAEPQHF	TGTGCCAGCAGCTTTTTCGTTTGGGCCGAGCCCCAGCATTTT
TRBV29-1	-	TRBJ2-7	many	CSGSTEFGLEQYF	TGCAGCGGGTCGACGGAGTTTGGGCTCGAGCAGTACTTC
TRBV5-1	-	TRBJ1-2	many	CASSLPQGRQYGYTF	TGCGCCAGCAGCTTGCCGCAGGGGCGTCAATATGGCTACACCTTC
TRBV20-1	-	TRBJ1-4	many	CSARDQNNEKLFF	TGCAGTGCTAGAGACCAGAACAATGAAAAACTGTTTTTT
TRBV29-1	-	TRBJ2-3	-	CSVGDTPSTDTQYF	TGCAGCGTTGGGGACACCCCCTCCACAGATACGCAGTATTTT
TRBV4-2	TRBD1	TRBJ1-5	-	CASSQAGDRGWNQPQHF	TGTGCCAGCAGCCAAGCAGGGGACAGGGGGTGGAATCAGCCCCAGCATTTT
TRBV6-5	-	TRBJ2-3	few	CASSRGLASTDTQYF	TGTGCCAGCTCTCGGGGTCTAGCTAGCACAGATACGCAGTATTTT
TRBV29-1	TRBD2	TRBJ2-7	-	CSVEEKRESSYEQYF	TGCAGCGTTGAAGAAAAGCGGGAGAGCTCCTACGAGCAGTACTTC
TRBV7-8	-	TRBJ1-1	-	CASSLEGSSTEAFF	TGTGCCAGCAGCTTAGAGGGGAGCAGCACTGAAGCTTTCTTT
TRBV5-1	-	TRBJ1-5	few	CASSPNGDQPQHF	TGCGCCAGCAGCCCAAACGGTGATCAGCCCCAGCATTTT
TRBV7-6	-	TRBJ1-6	few	CASSLETNSPLHF	TGTGCCAGCAGCTTAGAAACTAATTCACCCCTCCACTTT
TRBV20-1	-	TRBJ2-7	few	CSANRDSYEQYF	TGCAGTGCTAACCGGGACTCCTACGAGCAGTACTTC
TRBV20-1	-	TRBJ2-7	-	CSARDPSSVSYEQYF	TGCAGTGCTAGAGACCCTAGCTCCGTCTCCTACGAGCAGTACTTC
TRBV6-1	-	TRBJ2-3	few	CASSEDTTDTQYF	TGTGCCAGCAGTGAAGACACGACAGATACGCAGTATTTT
TRBV10-3	-	TRBJ2-7	few	CAISDELWEKPFCEQYF	TGTGCCATCAGTGATGAATTGTGGGAAAAACCGTTTTGCGAGCAGTACTTC
TRBV12-3/TRBV12-4	-	TRBJ1-1	few	CASSLVRTEAFF	TGTGCCAGCAGTTTAGTTAGGACTGAAGCTTTCTTT
TRBV29-1	-	TRBJ1-1	-	CSVEGPQGSMNTEAFF	TGCAGCGTTGAAGGTCCACAGGGTTCCATGAACACTGAAGCTTTCTTT